Listed below are T cell receptor beta chains from one sample, sequenced in a study of T-cell reconstitution after alpha-beta-depleted transplantation in children. TCRdb called the PCR reads again in MiXCR, with one record for every CDR3 protein. The sample has just under 550,000 distinct CDR3 sequences, approximately 20% seen once. The sample here was PBMCs from the stem cell graft donor, taken from the stem cell graft. These receptors were collected from a human donor who donated a stem cell graft to a child with acute lymphoblastic leukemia. The CDR3 runs from the conserved cysteine through the conserved F or W. D genes are given only for firm matches. Clone size is given for some rows only: seen once, a few or many times, or a class if the clone is expanded.

clone size	D gene	J gene	V gene	CDR3 protein	CDR3 DNA
NA	NA	TRBJ2-6	TRBV7-8	CASSSTLSGANVLTF	TGTGCCAGCAGCTCAACGCTATCTGGGGCCAACGTCCTGACTTTC
NA	TRBD1	TRBJ2-2	TRBV12-3/TRBV12-4	CASSLQLGTVDTGELFF	TGTGCCAGCAGTTTACAATTGGGGACAGTGGACACCGGGGAGCTGTTTTTT
NA	NA	TRBJ2-5	TRBV5-1	CASSGQLGGRLETQYF	TGCGCCAGCAGCGGTCAATTAGGGGGGAGGCTAGAGACCCAGTACTTC
many	NA	TRBJ1-2	TRBV12-3/TRBV12-4	CASSLGGAGYGYTF	TGTGCCAGCAGTTTAGGGGGCGCGGGTTACGGCTACACCTTC
NA	NA	TRBJ1-2	TRBV5-5	CASSLEPATYGYTF	TGTGCCAGCAGCTTGGAGCCGGCTACGTATGGCTACACCTTC
few	NA	TRBJ2-3	TRBV11-1	CASSLYGYNSIGHGDTQYF	TGTGCCAGCAGCTTATACGGATACAATTCGATAGGCCATGGGGATACGCAGTATTTT
NA	NA	TRBJ1-6	TRBV7-8	CASSSSAQGSPLHF	TGTGCCAGCAGCTCCTCGGCCCAAGGATCACCCCTCCACTTT
NA	TRBD2	TRBJ2-1	TRBV12-3/TRBV12-4	CASSPGTSGEWGFHNEQFF	TGTGCCAGCAGTCCCGGGACTAGCGGGGAGTGGGGTTTCCACAATGAGCAGTTCTTC
NA	NA	TRBJ2-2	TRBV30	CAWSVGTNTGELFF	TGTGCCTGGAGTGTAGGGACCAACACCGGGGAGCTGTTTTTT
few	NA	TRBJ2-7	TRBV4-1	CASSQTVRDYEQYF	TGCGCCAGCAGCCAAACGGTCCGAGACTACGAGCAGTACTTC
few	TRBD1	TRBJ1-2	TRBV20-1	CSARQGGYGYTF	TGCAGTGCTAGACAGGGGGGTTATGGCTACACCTTC
NA	NA	TRBJ1-2	TRBV5-1	CASSLEPYGYTF	TGCGCCAGCAGCTTGGAACCCTATGGCTACACCTTC
few	NA	TRBJ1-5	TRBV2	CASASPGVGSNQPQHF	TGTGCCAGCGCTAGTCCAGGGGTGGGTAGCAATCAGCCCCAGCATTTT
NA	TRBD1	TRBJ1-1	TRBV29-1	CSSNRGNTEAFF	TGCAGCTCTAACAGGGGGAACACTGAAGCTTTCTTT
NA	TRBD1	TRBJ1-1	TRBV5-1	CASSLEPTGGLSTEAFF	TGCGCCAGCAGCTTGGAGCCCACAGGGGGCTTGAGCACTGAAGCTTTCTTT
NA	TRBD2	TRBJ2-5	TRBV5-1	CASRAGLAVETQYF	TGCGCCAGCAGAGCGGGACTAGCGGTTGAGACCCAGTACTTC
NA	NA	TRBJ2-6	TRBV5-1	CASTLDTSGANVLTF	TGCGCCAGCACCCTCGATACCTCTGGGGCCAACGTCCTGACTTTC
NA	TRBD1	TRBJ2-7	TRBV12-3/TRBV12-4	CASSFPTGGKNEQYF	TGTGCCAGCAGTTTCCCGACAGGGGGCAAGAACGAGCAGTACTTC
NA	NA	TRBJ1-3	TRBV12-3/TRBV12-4	CASSLAVASGNTIYF	TGTGCCAGCAGTTTGGCTGTGGCTTCAGGAAACACCATATATTTT
NA	NA	TRBJ2-1	TRBV25-1	CASSDQGKYNEQFF	TGTGCCAGCAGTGATCAGGGCAAATATAATGAGCAGTTCTTC
few	NA	TRBJ2-1	TRBV6-5	CASSYSITAKEFF	TGTGCCAGCAGTTACTCGATTACAGCGAAGGAGTTCTTC
few	NA	TRBJ1-2	TRBV4-1	CASSQDRGWGVNYGYTF	TGCGCCAGCAGCCAAGACCGGGGTTGGGGGGTGAACTATGGCTACACCTTC
few	NA	TRBJ2-7	TRBV19	CASSPGDSYEQYF	TGTGCCAGTAGCCCGGGAGATTCCTACGAGCAGTACTTC
NA	TRBD2	TRBJ2-3	TRBV7-9	CASSLLTSGADTQYF	TGTGCCAGCAGCTTGTTGACTAGCGGTGCGGATACGCAGTATTTT
few	TRBD1	TRBJ2-5	TRBV5-1	CASGGQSSQYF	TGCGCCAGCGGGGGACAGTCTTCCCAGTACTTC
few	NA	TRBJ2-3	TRBV7-3	CASSSLSEGGRYTDTQYF	TGTGCCAGCAGCTCGCTATCGGAGGGCGGCCGATACACAGATACGCAGTATTTT
NA	TRBD1	TRBJ2-1	TRBV6-1	CASRSSRGTRQGEQFF	TGTGCCAGCAGGTCTTCCCGGGGCACCAGACAGGGTGAGCAGTTCTTC
few	NA	TRBJ1-5	TRBV5-6	CASSPMRGTGQPQHF	TGTGCCAGCAGCCCTATGCGGGGGACCGGTCAGCCCCAGCATTTT
few	NA	TRBJ2-4	TRBV5-1	CASSLRQAALGKNIQYF	TGCGCCAGCAGCTTGCGGCAGGCGGCGTTAGGCAAAAACATTCAGTACTTC
NA	NA	TRBJ1-1	TRBV20-1	CSARKGPHNTEAFF	TGCAGTGCTAGGAAAGGCCCCCATAACACTGAAGCTTTCTTT
NA	NA	TRBJ2-1	TRBV30	CAWEVNEQFF	TGTGCCTGGGAAGTCAATGAGCAGTTCTTC
few	NA	TRBJ2-5	TRBV7-9	CASSLTGVGTIQETQYF	TGTGCCAGCAGCTTAACCGGGGTCGGGACAATCCAAGAGACCCAGTACTTC
NA	TRBD1	TRBJ1-1	TRBV7-2	CASRSQGTGVRTEAFF	TGTGCCAGCAGGTCTCAGGGGACAGGGGTGCGAACTGAAGCTTTCTTT
NA	NA	TRBJ2-7	TRBV12-3/TRBV12-4	CASSLRRDYEQYF	TGTGCCAGCAGTTTACGCAGGGACTACGAGCAGTACTTC
NA	TRBD2	TRBJ2-1	TRBV7-2	CASSLRTSGSNSEQFF	TGTGCCAGCAGCTTAAGGACTAGCGGGAGCAATAGTGAGCAGTTCTTC
few	NA	TRBJ2-7	TRBV25-1	CASSEYRGGFYEQYF	TGTGCCAGCAGTGAATACCGCGGCGGCTTCTACGAGCAGTACTTC
NA	TRBD2	TRBJ2-1	TRBV11-2	CASSLVRGRVRNEQFF	TGTGCCAGCAGCTTAGTTCGCGGGAGAGTGAGGAATGAGCAGTTCTTC
few	TRBD1	TRBJ2-7	TRBV20-1	CSARDGDRENEQYF	TGCAGTGCTAGAGACGGGGACAGGGAAAACGAGCAGTACTTC
NA	TRBD1	TRBJ1-5	TRBV5-1	CASSFGTGDHQPQHF	TGCGCCAGCAGCTTCGGGACAGGGGACCATCAGCCCCAGCATTTT
few	NA	TRBJ2-7	TRBV20-1	CSAPKGFGGPYEQYF	TGCAGTGCTCCTAAGGGGTTTGGGGGTCCCTACGAGCAGTACTTC
few	NA	TRBJ2-7	TRBV25-1	CASSGLIYEQYF	TGTGCCAGCAGTGGACTTATTTACGAGCAGTACTTC
few	NA	TRBJ2-1	TRBV11-2	CASSLGFRGGNNEQFF	TGTGCCAGCAGCTTAGGTTTCAGAGGGGGAAACAATGAGCAGTTCTTC
few	NA	TRBJ2-6	TRBV5-1	CASSYQSGRQGPSGANVLTF	TGCGCCAGCAGCTACCAATCCGGGAGGCAGGGGCCCTCTGGGGCCAACGTCCTGACTTTC
NA	TRBD1	TRBJ2-7	TRBV4-1	CASSPGQGKDEQYF	TGCGCCAGCAGCCCGGGACAGGGGAAGGACGAGCAGTACTTC
few	TRBD2	TRBJ2-3	TRBV19	CASRLAGFGTDTQYF	TGTGCCAGCAGACTAGCGGGATTTGGCACAGATACGCAGTATTTT
NA	TRBD1	TRBJ1-1	TRBV20-1	CSANTGGLSRTEAFF	TGCAGTGCGAATACAGGGGGCCTTTCGAGGACTGAAGCTTTCTTT
NA	NA	TRBJ2-5	TRBV9	CASSVGGHQETQYF	TGTGCCAGCAGCGTAGGTGGACATCAAGAGACCCAGTACTTC
NA	TRBD1	TRBJ2-3	TRBV7-3	CASSPDRRHTDTQYF	TGTGCCAGCAGCCCGGACAGGAGACACACAGATACGCAGTATTTT
many	TRBD2	TRBJ2-7	TRBV27	CASSRTSGRISYEQYF	TGTGCCAGCAGCCGGACTAGCGGGAGGATTTCCTACGAGCAGTACTTC
NA	TRBD2	TRBJ2-1	TRBV7-2	CASSQALAGRVEQFF	TGTGCCAGCAGCCAAGCCCTAGCGGGACGGGTTGAGCAGTTCTTC
NA	TRBD1	TRBJ1-1	TRBV27	CASRRQGDTEAFF	TGTGCCAGCAGGAGACAGGGGGACACTGAAGCTTTCTTT
many	TRBD1	TRBJ1-3	TRBV5-1	CASSRGQGISGNTIYF	TGCGCCAGCAGCCGCGGACAGGGGATCTCTGGAAACACCATATATTTT
NA	TRBD1	TRBJ1-6	TRBV27	CASSLTGQGGSPLHF	TGTGCCAGCAGTTTAACGGGACAGGGCGGTTCACCCCTCCACTTT